The count of the clone carrying this TCR beta chain is one. A much bigger clone sits one base away, suggesting this may be a read error. This is likely a read error, given that the CDR3 carries no conserved phenylalanine or tryptophan at its end. Noted time point: sample taken at primary tumor resection. There were some 70 donors, all of them untreated patients with early-stage non-small cell lung cancer. Extraction of whole RNA from tumor, nontumor lung or frozen PBMC preceded unsorted sequencing. This sample stems from a study of spatial heterogeneity in lung cancer. Overall study context: The average appearance count of each unique TCR and UMI combination in raw reads was more than nine.

CDR1 is DFQATT, CDR2 SNEGSKA, per germline (reference sequence). The CDR3 has 13 amino acids. Trimming took off 3 bases at V and 5 bases at J, with 11 bases between the two ends. A single record per CDR3 protein comes from TCRdb applying MiXCR to the 5' RACE reads. The table lists about 39,000 distinct CDR3 sequences, approximately 3.1% of them singletons. The V call is TRBV20-1, the J call TRBJ1-5, with no clear D. The specimen was normal lung tissue next to the tumor, collected at surgery. This receptor was obtained from a male donor with early-stage non-small cell lung cancer. In nucleotides, the CDR3 is TGCAGTGCTAGTAAGGGAAGGGATCAGCCCCAGCATTTA. This encodes CSASKGRDQPQHL.